The present T cell receptor (beta chain) was sequenced within a study of OX40 agonist ivuxolimab in advanced cancers. Study summary: The patients' treatment was ivuxolimab, an agonistic anti-OX40 (CD134) antibody. Hepatocellular carcinoma, melanoma, renal cell or head and neck cancer occurred in dose-escalation patients.

Only in-frame clones appear in the TCRdb table, and some are missing; sequencing was by immunoSEQ multiplex PCR. This sample has about 58,000 clones, with 85% to 90% found just once. Overall study results and limits: Partial responders receiving 0.1-3.0 mg/kg showed among the lowest clonal expansion. Expanded clones were, on average, more numerous in CD8+ T cells than in CD4+.

The length of the CDR3 is 14 residues. V was trimmed by 5 bases and J by 1 base, leaving 10 bases between them. CDR1 SGHTA and CDR2 FQGNSA come from the germline V gene. Note on this clone: What it binds is not known.

This chain connects TRBV7-2 to TRBJ2-3; D is ambiguous. This clonotype was obtained from an adult with an advanced solid tumor such as melanoma, head and neck, liver or kidney cancer. The material sequenced was CD4+ or CD8+ T cells sorted from blood, taken in a trial of the OX40 agonist ivuxolimab. Here the CDR3 DNA reads TGTGCCAGCAGCCCCCGGAGCGGCACAGATACGCAGTATTTT. It encodes CASSPRSGTDTQYF.